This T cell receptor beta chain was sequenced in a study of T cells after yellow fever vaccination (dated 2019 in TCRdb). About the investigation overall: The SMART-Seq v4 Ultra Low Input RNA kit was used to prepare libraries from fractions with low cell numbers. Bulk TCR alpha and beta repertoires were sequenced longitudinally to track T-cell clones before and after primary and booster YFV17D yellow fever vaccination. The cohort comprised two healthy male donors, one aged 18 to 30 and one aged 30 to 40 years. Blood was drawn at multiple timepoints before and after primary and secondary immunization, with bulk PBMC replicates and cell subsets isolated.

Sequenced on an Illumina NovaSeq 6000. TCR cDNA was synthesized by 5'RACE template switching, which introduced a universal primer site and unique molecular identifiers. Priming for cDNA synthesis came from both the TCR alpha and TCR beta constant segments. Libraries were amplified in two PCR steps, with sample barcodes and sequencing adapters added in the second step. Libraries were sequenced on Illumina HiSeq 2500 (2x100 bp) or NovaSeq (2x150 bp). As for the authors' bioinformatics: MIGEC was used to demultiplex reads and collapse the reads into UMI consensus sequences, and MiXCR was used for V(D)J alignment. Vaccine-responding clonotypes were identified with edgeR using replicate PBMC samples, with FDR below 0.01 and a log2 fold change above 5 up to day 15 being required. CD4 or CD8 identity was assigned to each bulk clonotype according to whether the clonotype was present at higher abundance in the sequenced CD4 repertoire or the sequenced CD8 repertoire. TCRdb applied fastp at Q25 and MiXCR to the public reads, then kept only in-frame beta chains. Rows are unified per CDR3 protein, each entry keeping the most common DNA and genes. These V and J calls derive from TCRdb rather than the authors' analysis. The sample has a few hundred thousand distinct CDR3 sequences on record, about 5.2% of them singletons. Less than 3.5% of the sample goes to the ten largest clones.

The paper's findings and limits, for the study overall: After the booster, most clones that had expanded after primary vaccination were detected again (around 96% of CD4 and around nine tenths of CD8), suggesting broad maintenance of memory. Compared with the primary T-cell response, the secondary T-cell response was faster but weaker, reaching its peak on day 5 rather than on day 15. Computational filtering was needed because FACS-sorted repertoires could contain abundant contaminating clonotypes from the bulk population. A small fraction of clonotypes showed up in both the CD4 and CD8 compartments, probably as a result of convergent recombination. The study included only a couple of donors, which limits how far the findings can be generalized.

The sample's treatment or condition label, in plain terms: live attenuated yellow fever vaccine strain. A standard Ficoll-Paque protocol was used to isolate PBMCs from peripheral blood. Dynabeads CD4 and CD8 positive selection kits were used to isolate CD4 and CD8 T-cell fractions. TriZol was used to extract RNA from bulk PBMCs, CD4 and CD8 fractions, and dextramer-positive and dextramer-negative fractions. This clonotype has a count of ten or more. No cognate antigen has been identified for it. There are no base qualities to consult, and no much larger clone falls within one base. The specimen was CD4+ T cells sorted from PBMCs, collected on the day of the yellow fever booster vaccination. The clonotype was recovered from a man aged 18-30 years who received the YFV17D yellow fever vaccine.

This receptor has the CDR3 CASSEGGSQGAYGYTF. The DNA sequence is TGTGCCAGCAGCGAGGGAGGGTCACAGGGGGCTTATGGCTACACCTTC. This chain is built from TRBV7-2 and TRBJ1-2; TRBD1 agrees with 9 junctional bases. Trimming removed 5 bases from V and 5 bases from J; the gene matches leave 12 bases unexplained. From cysteine to phenylalanine, the CDR3 is 16 amino acids long. Left in the record is the CDR3 DNA by itself, 48 bases read in frame from the first base. According to the germline V gene, CDR1 reads SGHTA and CDR2 reads FQGNSA.